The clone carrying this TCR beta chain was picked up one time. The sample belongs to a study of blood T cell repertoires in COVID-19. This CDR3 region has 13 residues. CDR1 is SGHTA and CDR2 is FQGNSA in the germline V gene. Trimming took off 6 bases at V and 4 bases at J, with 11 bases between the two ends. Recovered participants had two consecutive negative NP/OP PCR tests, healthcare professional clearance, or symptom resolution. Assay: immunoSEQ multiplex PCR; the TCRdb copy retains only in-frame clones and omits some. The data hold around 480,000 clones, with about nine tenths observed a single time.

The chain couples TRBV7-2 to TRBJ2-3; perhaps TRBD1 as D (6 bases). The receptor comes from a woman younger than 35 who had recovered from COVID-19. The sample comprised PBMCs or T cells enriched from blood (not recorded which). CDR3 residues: CASRQGSSDTQYF. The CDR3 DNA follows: TGTGCCAGCAGACAGGGTTCCTCAGATACGCAGTATTTT.